The 14 T cell receptor beta chains in this list originate from one sample, sequenced in a study of shared clonotypes between healthy human individuals. The table came from immunoSEQ multiplex PCR; TCRdb's copy has only in-frame clones and leaves some out. The repertoire holds roughly 480,000 clones, with 79% as singletons. The sequencing input was PBMCs. The source of these receptors is a woman between 35 and 50 years old in good health. Some clones in this sample may be carry-over from other donors' samples.

The table lists this clone with a count of one. The chain combines TRBV18 with TRBJ1-2; D is undetermined. This CDR3 comprises 15 residues. V was shortened by 0 bases and J by 0 bases, with 8 bases between the two germline ends. Germline CDR1 reads KGHSH; CDR2 reads LQKENI. The CDR3 sequence is CASSPPSRANYGYTF. CDR3 nucleotides: TGTGCCAGCTCACCACCGTCCCGAGCTAACTATGGCTACACCTTC.

The chain joins TRBV6-5 to TRBJ1-5; TRBD1 is a possible D gene (6 bases). In germline, CDR1 is MNHEY, CDR2 SVGAGI. The CDR3 runs to 15 residues. V was pared by 6 bases and J by 2 bases, with 14 bases between. Here the CDR3 reads CASSQTGTGNQPQHF. CDR3 nucleotides: TGTGCCAGCAGCCAAACAGGGACCGGCAATCAGCCCCAGCATTTT.

A remark on this clone: A junction end diverges from the germline sequence, so it may reflect a read error. This chain joins TRBV7-7 and TRBJ2-3; the D call may be TRBD1 or TRBD2 (6 bases each). This CDR3 is built from 12 residues. Germline lookup yields CDR1 SSHAT and CDR2 FNYEAQ (reference sequence). As DNA, the CDR3 is TGTGCCAGCAGCTTTAGTGGGGGGACATTGAATTTT. Translated, it gives CASSFSGGTLNF.

This clone was found a few times. V and J are TRBV15 and TRBJ2-7, with 12 bases matching TRBD2. V was pared by 0 bases and J by 4 bases, with 1 base of the junction left unmatched. The germline CDR1 and CDR2 sequences are LNHNV and YYDKDF (reference sequence). The CDR3 runs to 15 residues. The CDR3 spells CATSRDLAGGYEQYF. CDR3 DNA: TGTGCCACCAGCAGAGATCTAGCGGGAGGGTACGAGCAGTACTTC.

By sample fraction, this clone is medium-sized. Other nucleotide sequences in the sample specify the same CDR3. The chain employs TRBV2 and TRBJ1-1; D is unresolved. Germline V gene data show CDR1 as SNHLY and CDR2 as FYNNEI. V lost 0 bases and J 5 bases, leaving 10 bases between the germline ends. The CDR3 runs 14 residues. The CDR3 region has the DNA TGTGCCAGCAGTGAAGCTGTAAAACTGACTGAAGCTTTCTTT. It yields the protein CASSEAVKLTEAFF. The variable domain in full, with the rest retrieved from reference TRBV2 and TRBJ1-1, is EPEVTQTPSHQVTQMGQEVILRCVPISNHLYFYWYRQILGQKVEFLVSFYNNEISEKSEIFDDQFSVERPDGSNFTLKIRSTKLEDSAMYFCASSEAVKLTEAFFGQGTRLTVV.

About this clone: It differs at one base from a far larger clone, so likely a read error. The V gene is TRBV11-2, the J gene TRBJ2-7, with D maybe TRBD2 (7 bases). Trimming took 5 bases from V and 6 from J, leaving 20 bases between them. Germline V gene sequence: CDR1 SGHAT, CDR2 FQNNGV. The CDR3 is made up of 15 amino acids. The DNA of the CDR3 is TGTGCCAGCAGCCAAGGGGAGGGGGGATACGCCGAGCAGTACTTC. Translation: CASSQGEGGYAEQYF.

This clone was seen once. This rearrangement joins TRBV19 to TRBJ2-3; no definite D call. Looked up from germline, CDR1 is LNHDA and CDR2 is SQIVND (reference sequence). V was shortened by 6 bases and J by 6 bases, with 28 bases between the two germline ends. The length of the CDR3 is 18 residues. The CDR3 protein is CASSPPWVTQVQADTQYF. The CDR3 region has the DNA TGTGCCAGTAGCCCCCCCTGGGTCACTCAAGTTCAGGCGGATACGCAGTATTTT.

This rearrangement joins TRBV5-6 to TRBJ2-1; D is ambiguous. Germline CDR1 SGHDT, CDR2 YYEEEE. The CDR3 is 11 residues long. Trimming took off 4 bases at V and 8 bases at J, with 7 bases between the two ends. As DNA, the CDR3 is TGTGCCAGCAGCCGCGGCCATGAGCAGTTCTTC. As protein: CASSRGHEQFF.

This clone was detected ten times or more. This rearrangement joins TRBV2 to TRBJ1-1; maybe TRBD1 (6 bases). Per germline, CDR1 SNHLY and CDR2 FYNNEI. The CDR3 is 13 residues long. Trimming removed 5 bases from V and 5 bases from J, with 12 bases in between. In nucleotides, the CDR3 is TGTGCCAGCAGTTCCCAGGGGATGACTGAAGCTTTCTTT. It encodes CASSSQGMTEAFF.

The chain links TRBV30 to TRBJ2-3; D may be TRBD2 (6 bases). The CDR3 sequence is 14 residues long. Germline-derived CDR1 and CDR2 are GTSNPN and SVGIG (reference sequence). The V and J ends lost 8 bases and 0 bases respectively, with 15 bases between them. For the CDR3, the DNA is TGTGCCACCCGGGGGACCTCTAGCACAGATACGCAGTATTTT. It is translated as CATRGTSSTDTQYF.

The chain uses TRBV30 and TRBJ2-3; D is unclear. Germline CDR1 GTSNPN, CDR2 SVGIG (reference sequence). The CDR3 consists of 11 residues. Trimming stripped 2 bases from V and 4 bases from J, with 4 bases between. CDR3: CAWSQPDTQYF. CDR3 in DNA: TGTGCCTGGAGTCAACCAGATACGCAGTATTTT. Drawing the rest from reference TRBV30 and TRBJ2-3, the complete variable domain is SQTIHQWPATLVQPVGSPLSLECTVEGTSNPNLYWYRQAAGRGLQLLFYSVGIGQISSEVPQNLSASRPQDRQFILSSKKLLLSDSGFYLCAWSQPDTQYFGPGTRLTVL.

This chain joins TRBV6-5 and TRBJ2-7, with D possibly matching TRBD2 (7 bases). The CDR3 loop spans 12 amino acids. CDR1 is MNHEY, CDR2 SVGAGI, per germline. CDR3 protein: CGRGGGSYEQYF. Here the CDR3 DNA reads TGTGGGAGGGGAGGGGGTTCCTACGAGCAGTACTTC.

The chain couples TRBV6-1 to TRBJ1-5, with a weak D call TRBD1 (6 bases). Deletions cut 3 bases from V and 0 bases from J, with 12 bases between. This CDR3 has 16 amino acids. Germline lookup yields CDR1 MNHNS and CDR2 SASEGT. CDR3: CASSDRGRYSNQPQHF. CDR3 in DNA: TGTGCCAGCAGTGACAGGGGCCGCTATAGCAATCAGCCCCAGCATTTT.

This rearrangement joins TRBV7-6 to TRBJ2-7; D uncertain. Germline values: CDR1 SGHVS, CDR2 FNYEAQ. The ends were cut back, 1 base at V and 3 bases at J, with 10 bases in the middle. This CDR3 has 14 residues. CDR3 coding DNA: TGTGCCAGCAGCTTAGGGGCCAGTAACTACGAGCAGTACTTC. Protein product: CASSLGASNYEQYF.